A selection of T cell receptor beta chains follows, all from one sample in a study of cytomegalovirus exposure and HLA in healthy donors. Assay: immunoSEQ multiplex PCR; the TCRdb copy retains only in-frame clones and omits some. This table has 100,000 to 150,000 clones, 85% to 90% appearing once. Sample: PBMCs. All receptors come from a woman under 30 in good health and CMV-seronegative. The CDR3 runs from the conserved cysteine through the conserved F or W. The order of the fields is clone size, J gene, V gene, D gene, CDR3 DNA, CDR3 protein. D genes are given only for firm matches. The size field is filled for only some rows; it gives once, few, many or a size class.

- TRBJ1-1 TRBV11-2 - TGTGCCAGCAGCTTAGTGCGGGGGCGGGCTGAAGCTTTCTTT CASSLVRGRAEAFF
- TRBJ2-1 TRBV19 TRBD2 TGTGCCAGTAGTATAGCGGCGGGAGGCTACTCCTACAATGAGCAGTTCTTC CASSIAAGGYSYNEQFF
- TRBJ2-7 TRBV13 TRBD1 TGTGCCAGCAGCTACGACAGGGGGCTTTACGAGCAGTACTTC CASSYDRGLYEQYF
- TRBJ2-1 TRBV7-3 TRBD2 TGTGCCAGCAGCTTACTAGCGGGAGGAAACTACAATGAGCAGTTCTTC CASSLLAGGNYNEQFF
- TRBJ2-1 TRBV21-1 - TGTGCCAGCAGCACCCTCGGACAGGTAGGGTCCTACAATGAGCAGTTCTTC CASSTLGQVGSYNEQFF
- TRBJ2-1 TRBV11-3 TRBD1 TGTGCCAGCAGCTTAGGGACAGGGAAGAGCTCCTACAATGAGCAGTTCTTC CASSLGTGKSSYNEQFF
- TRBJ2-1 TRBV11-2 TRBD2 TGTGCCAGCAGCTCACCGGGACTAGTGAGATTTTTGCAGTTCTTC CASSSPGLVRFLQFF
- TRBJ2-3 TRBV5-1 TRBD2 TGCGCCAGCAGCTTGATTGACGGGGGGTTCACAGATACGCAGTATTTT CASSLIDGGFTDTQYF
- TRBJ1-1 TRBV29-1 - TGCAGCGTTCAAGTGTCTGTGACTGAAGCTTTCTTT CSVQVSVTEAFF
- TRBJ1-1 TRBV5-1 - TGCGCCAGCAGCTTCGACAGGCCATCGAACACTGAAGCTTTCTTT CASSFDRPSNTEAFF
- TRBJ1-5 TRBV6-1 - TGTGCCAGCAGTGAAGCGCCCCCTGGGGCAGGGGTGGCTCAGCCCCAGCATTTT CASSEAPPGAGVAQPQHF
once TRBJ2-1 TRBV15 - TGTGCCACCAGCAGGGGAGCTGATACTTACAATGAGCAGTTCTTC CATSRGADTYNEQFF
- TRBJ2-5 TRBV11-2 TRBD2 TGTGCCAGCAGCCCGACTAGCGTCCAGGGGGAGACCCAGTACTTC CASSPTSVQGETQYF
- TRBJ2-2 TRBV7-9 - TGTGCCAGCAGCTCCTATATGAAATCGGACACCGGGGAGCTGTTTTTT CASSSYMKSDTGELFF
- TRBJ2-3 TRBV7-2 TRBD2 TGTGCCAGCAGCCCAGGGACTAGCGGGTGGGATACGCAGTATTTT CASSPGTSGWDTQYF
- TRBJ1-2 TRBV30 - TGTGCCTGGAGTGACAGTCACTATGGCTACACCTTC CAWSDSHYGYTF
- TRBJ1-4 TRBV7-2 TRBD1 TGTGCCAGCAGCTCGCCGATACCGGGGACAGGGCAGGAAAATGAAAAACTGTTTTTT CASSSPIPGTGQENEKLFF
once TRBJ2-5 TRBV11-2 TRBD1 TGTGCCAGCAGCCGCGGACAGGTAGAGACCCAGTACTTC CASSRGQVETQYF
- TRBJ1-1 TRBV7-8 - TGTGCCAGCAGCTTGGAGATACGGAACACTGAAGCTTTCTTT CASSLEIRNTEAFF
- TRBJ2-2 TRBV18 - TGTGCCAGCTCACCACGTACAATCGAGGGGAACACCGGGGAGCTGTTTTTT CASSPRTIEGNTGELFF
- TRBJ1-4 TRBV10-3 - TGTGCCATCAGTGATGGCGGCGGAGATGAAAAACTGTTTTTT CAISDGGGDEKLFF
- TRBJ2-3 TRBV7-9 TRBD2 TGTGCCAGCAGCTCATCCGGGACTAGCGTCTTGAGCACAGATACGCAGTATTTT CASSSSGTSVLSTDTQYF
- TRBJ1-4 TRBV2 - TGTGCCAGCAAGGCCGGGTCCCCCGGTGAAAAACTGTTTTTT CASKAGSPGEKLFF
- TRBJ1-2 TRBV28 - TGTGCCAGCAGTTTCCGGGGTAAAGGCTACACCTTC CASSFRGKGYTF
- TRBJ2-7 TRBV11-2 TRBD2 TGTGCCAGCAGCTCTAGCGGGGGCATCTCCTACGAGCAGTACTTC CASSSSGGISYEQYF
- TRBJ2-1 TRBV7-2 - TGTGCCAGCAGCTTAGCGGGAACTAGCTCCCTTGGCAATGAGCAGTTCTTC CASSLAGTSSLGNEQFF
- TRBJ2-7 TRBV19 TRBD2 TGTGCCAGTAACGCGGGAGGCCCAGGCTCCAACGAGCAGTACTTC CASNAGGPGSNEQYF
- TRBJ2-3 TRBV29-1 - TGCAGCGTTGTGGGGGGGGCAACACTTAGCACAGATACGCAGTATTTT CSVVGGATLSTDTQYF